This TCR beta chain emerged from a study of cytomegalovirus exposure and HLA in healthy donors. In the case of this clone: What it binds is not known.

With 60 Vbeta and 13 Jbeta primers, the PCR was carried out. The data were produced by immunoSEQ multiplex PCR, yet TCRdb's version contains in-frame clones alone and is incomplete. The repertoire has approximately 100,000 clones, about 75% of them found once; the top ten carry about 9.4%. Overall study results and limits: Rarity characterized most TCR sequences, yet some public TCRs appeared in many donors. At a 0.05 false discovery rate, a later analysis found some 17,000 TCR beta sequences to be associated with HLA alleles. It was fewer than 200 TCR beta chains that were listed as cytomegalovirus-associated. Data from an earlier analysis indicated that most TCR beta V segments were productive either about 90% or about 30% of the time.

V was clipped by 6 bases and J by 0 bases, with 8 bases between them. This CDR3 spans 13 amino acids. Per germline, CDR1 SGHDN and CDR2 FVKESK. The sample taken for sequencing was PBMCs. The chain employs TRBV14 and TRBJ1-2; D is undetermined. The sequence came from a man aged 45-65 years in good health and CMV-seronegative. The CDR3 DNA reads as TGTGCCAGCAGTCCCTTAGCTAACTATGGCTACACCTTC. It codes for CASSPLANYGYTF.